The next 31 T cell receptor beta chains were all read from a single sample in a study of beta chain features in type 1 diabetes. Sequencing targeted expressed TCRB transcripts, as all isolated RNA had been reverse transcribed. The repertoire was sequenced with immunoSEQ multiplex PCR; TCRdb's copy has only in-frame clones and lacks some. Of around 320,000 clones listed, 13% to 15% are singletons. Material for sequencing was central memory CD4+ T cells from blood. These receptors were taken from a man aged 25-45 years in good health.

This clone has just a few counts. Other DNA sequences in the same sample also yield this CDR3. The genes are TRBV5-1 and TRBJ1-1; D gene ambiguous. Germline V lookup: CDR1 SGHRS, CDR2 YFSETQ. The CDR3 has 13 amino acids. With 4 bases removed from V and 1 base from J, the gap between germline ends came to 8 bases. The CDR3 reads CASSSGRNTEAFF. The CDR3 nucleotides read TGCGCCAGCAGCAGCGGACGGAACACTGAAGCTTTCTTT.

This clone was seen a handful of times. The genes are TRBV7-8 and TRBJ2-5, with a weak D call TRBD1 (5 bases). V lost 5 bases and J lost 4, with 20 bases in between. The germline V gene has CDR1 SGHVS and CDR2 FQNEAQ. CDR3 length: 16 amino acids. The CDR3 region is CASSTPNRAGRETQYF. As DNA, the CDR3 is TGTGCCAGCAGCACACCTAACCGGGCAGGGCGAGAGACCCAGTACTTC.

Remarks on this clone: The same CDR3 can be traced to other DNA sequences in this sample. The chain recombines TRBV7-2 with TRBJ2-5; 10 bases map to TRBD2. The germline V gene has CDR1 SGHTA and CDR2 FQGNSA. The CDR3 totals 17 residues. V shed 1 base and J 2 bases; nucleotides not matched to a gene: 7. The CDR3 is CASSLGVSSGRQETQYF. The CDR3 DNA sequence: TGTGCCAGCAGCTTAGGTGTCTCTAGCGGGAGACAAGAGACCCAGTACTTC.

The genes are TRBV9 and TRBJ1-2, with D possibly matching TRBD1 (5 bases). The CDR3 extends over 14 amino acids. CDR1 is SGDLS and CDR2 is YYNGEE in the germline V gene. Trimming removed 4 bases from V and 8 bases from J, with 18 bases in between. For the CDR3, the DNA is TGTGCCAGCAGCCAATCTTATCGTCAGGGAGGCTACACCTTC. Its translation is CASSQSYRQGGYTF.

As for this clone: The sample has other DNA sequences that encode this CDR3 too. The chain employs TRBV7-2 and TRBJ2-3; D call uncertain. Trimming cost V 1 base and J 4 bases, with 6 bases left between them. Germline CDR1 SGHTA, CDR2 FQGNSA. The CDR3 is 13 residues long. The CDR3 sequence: CASSLDRSDTQYF. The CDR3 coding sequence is TGTGCCAGCAGCTTAGACAGATCAGATACGCAGTATTTT.

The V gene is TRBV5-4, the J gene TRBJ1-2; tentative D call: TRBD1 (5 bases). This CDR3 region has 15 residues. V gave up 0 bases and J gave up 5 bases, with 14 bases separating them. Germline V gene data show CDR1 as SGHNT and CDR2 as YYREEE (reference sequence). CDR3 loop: CASSLVQDQPYGYTF. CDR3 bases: TGTGCCAGCAGCTTGGTACAGGACCAACCTTATGGCTACACCTTC.

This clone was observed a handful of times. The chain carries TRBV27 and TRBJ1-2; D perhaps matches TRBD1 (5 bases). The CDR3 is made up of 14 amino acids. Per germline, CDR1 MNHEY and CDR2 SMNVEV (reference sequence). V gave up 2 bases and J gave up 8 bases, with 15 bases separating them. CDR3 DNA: TGTGCCAGCAGTTTAACCAGGGAAGGGAACGGCTACACCTTC. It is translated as CASSLTREGNGYTF.

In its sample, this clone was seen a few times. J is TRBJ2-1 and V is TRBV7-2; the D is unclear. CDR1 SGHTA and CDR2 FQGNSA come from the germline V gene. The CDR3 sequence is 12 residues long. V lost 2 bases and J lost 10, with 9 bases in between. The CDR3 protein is CASSLSDSEQFF. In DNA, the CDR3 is TGTGCCAGCAGCTTATCCGATAGCGAGCAGTTCTTC.

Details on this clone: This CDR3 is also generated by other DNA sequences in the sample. CDR3 loop: CASSLSAQGGNTIYF. CDR3 bases: TGTGCCAGCAGTTTATCGGCACAGGGGGGAAACACCATATATTTT. The rearrangement links TRBV27 to TRBJ1-3; TRBD1 aligns across 7 bases. Germline V gene sequence: CDR1 MNHEY, CDR2 SMNVEV (reference sequence). V was clipped by 0 bases and J by 4 bases; unmatched bases: 3. The CDR3 contains 15 residues.

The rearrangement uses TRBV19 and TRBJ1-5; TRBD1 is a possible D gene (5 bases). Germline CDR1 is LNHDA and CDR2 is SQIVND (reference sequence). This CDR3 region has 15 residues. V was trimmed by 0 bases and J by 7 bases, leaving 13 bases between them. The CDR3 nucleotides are TGTGCCAGTAGTATAGAGAGGGGTAAAGGCCAGCCCCAGCATTTT. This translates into CASSIERGKGQPQHF.

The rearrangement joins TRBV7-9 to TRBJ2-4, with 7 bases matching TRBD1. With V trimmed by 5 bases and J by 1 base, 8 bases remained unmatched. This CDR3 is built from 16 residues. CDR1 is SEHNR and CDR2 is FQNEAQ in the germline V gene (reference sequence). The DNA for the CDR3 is TGTGCCAGCAGCGGGGGATACAGGGGCGCCAAAAACATTCAGTACTTC. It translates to CASSGGYRGAKNIQYF. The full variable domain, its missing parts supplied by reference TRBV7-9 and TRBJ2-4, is DTGVSQNPRHKITKRGQNVTFRCDPISEHNRLYWYRQTLGQGPEFLTYFQNEAQLEKSRLLSDRFSAERPKGSFSTLEIQRTEQGDSAMYLCASSGGYRGAKNIQYFGAGTRLSVL.

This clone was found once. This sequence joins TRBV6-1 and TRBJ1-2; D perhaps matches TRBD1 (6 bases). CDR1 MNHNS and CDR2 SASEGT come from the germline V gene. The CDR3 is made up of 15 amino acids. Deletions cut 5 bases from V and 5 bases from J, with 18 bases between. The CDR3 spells CASSWTAQKAYGYTF. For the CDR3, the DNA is TGTGCCAGCAGTTGGACAGCACAGAAGGCTTATGGCTACACCTTC.

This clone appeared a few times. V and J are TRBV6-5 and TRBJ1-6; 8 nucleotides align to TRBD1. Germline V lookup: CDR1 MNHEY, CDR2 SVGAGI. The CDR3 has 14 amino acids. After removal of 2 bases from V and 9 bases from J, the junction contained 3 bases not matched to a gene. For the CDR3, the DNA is TGTGCCAGCAGTTACGTAGGACAGGGTTCACCCCTCCACTTT. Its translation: CASSYVGQGSPLHF.

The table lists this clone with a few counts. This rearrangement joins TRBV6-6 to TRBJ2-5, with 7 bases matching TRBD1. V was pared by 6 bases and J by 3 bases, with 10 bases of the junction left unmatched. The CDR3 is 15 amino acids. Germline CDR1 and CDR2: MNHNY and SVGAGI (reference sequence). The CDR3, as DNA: TGTGCCAGCAGGGGCCGGGACAGCGGTAAAGAGACCCAGTACTTC. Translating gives CASRGRDSGKETQYF.

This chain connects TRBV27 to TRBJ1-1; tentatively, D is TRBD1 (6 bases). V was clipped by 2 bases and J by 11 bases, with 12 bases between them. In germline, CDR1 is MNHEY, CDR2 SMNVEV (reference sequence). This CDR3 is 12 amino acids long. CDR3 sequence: CASSLPQGRAFF. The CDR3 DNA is TGTGCCAGCAGTTTACCCCAGGGGCGGGCTTTCTTT.

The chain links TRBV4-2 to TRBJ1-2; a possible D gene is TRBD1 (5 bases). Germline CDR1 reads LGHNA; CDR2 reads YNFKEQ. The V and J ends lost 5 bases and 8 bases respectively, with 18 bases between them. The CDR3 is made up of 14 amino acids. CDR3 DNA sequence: TGTGCCAGCAGCTTAGCGGGAGTCAGGGTCGGCTACACCTTC. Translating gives CASSLAGVRVGYTF.

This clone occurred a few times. CDR3 nucleotides: TGCAGCGTGGGGGCCTCCCTAGATACGCAGTATTTT. Translation gives CSVGASLDTQYF. The chain employs TRBV29-1 and TRBJ2-3; maybe TRBD1 (6 bases). CDR1 and CDR2 from the germline V gene are SQVTM and ANQGSEA. The V gene lost 6 bases and the J gene lost 5 bases, with 12 bases spanning the gap. The CDR3 is 12 amino acids.

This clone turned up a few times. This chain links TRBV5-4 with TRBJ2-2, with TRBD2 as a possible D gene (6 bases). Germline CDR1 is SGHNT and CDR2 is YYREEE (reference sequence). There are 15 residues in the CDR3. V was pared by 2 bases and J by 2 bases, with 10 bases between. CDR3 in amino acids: CASSFGGFNTGELFF. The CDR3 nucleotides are TGTGCCAGCAGCTTTGGAGGGTTTAACACCGGGGAGCTGTTTTTT.

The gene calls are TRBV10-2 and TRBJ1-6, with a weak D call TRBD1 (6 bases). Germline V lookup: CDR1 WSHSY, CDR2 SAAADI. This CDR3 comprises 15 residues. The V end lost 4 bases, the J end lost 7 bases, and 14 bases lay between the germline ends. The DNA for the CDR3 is TGCGCCAGCAGTGGGCAGGGGAGGAGGAATTCACCCCTCCACTTT. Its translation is CASSGQGRRNSPLHF.

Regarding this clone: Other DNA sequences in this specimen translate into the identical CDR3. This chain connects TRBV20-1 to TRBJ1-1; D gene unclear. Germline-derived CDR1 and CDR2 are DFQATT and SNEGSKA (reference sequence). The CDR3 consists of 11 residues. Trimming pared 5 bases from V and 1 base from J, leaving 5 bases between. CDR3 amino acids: CSAQKNTEAFF. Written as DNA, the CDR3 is TGCAGTGCTCAGAAGAACACTGAAGCTTTCTTT.

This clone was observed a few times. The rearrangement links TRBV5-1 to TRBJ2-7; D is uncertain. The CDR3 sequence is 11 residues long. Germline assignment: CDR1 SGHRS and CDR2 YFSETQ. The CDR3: CASSSRYEQYV. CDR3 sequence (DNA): TGTGCCAGCAGCTCGCGCTACGAGCAGTACGTC.

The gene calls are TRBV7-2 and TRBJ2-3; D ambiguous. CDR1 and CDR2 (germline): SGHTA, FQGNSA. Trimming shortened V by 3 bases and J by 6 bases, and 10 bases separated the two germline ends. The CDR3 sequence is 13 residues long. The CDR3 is CASSLYKGDTQYF. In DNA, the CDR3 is TGTGCCAGCAGCTTGTATAAGGGCGATACGCAGTATTTT.

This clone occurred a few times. CDR3 amino acids: CASSYGDSGGYTF. As DNA, the CDR3 is TGTGCCAGCAGTTACGGGGATTCCGGAGGCTACACCTTC. The chain carries TRBV6-5 and TRBJ1-2; D remains unclear. Trimming removed 2 bases from V and 8 bases from J, with 12 bases in between. This CDR3 contains 13 residues. The germline gives CDR1 MNHEY, CDR2 SVGAGI.

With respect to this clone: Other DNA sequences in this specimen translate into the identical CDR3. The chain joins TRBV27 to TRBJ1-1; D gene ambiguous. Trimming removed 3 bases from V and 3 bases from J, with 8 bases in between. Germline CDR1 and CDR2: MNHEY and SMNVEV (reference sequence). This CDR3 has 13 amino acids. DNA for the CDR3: TGTGCCAGCAGTTTGAAAGTTTACACTGAAGCTTTCTTT. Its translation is CASSLKVYTEAFF.

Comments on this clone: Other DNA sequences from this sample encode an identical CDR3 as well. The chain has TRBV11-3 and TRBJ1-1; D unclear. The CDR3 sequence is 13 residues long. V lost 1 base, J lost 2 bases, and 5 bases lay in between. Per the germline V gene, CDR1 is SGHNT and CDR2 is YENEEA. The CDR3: CASSLVANTEAFF. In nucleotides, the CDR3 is TGTGCCAGCAGCTTAGTGGCCAACACTGAAGCTTTCTTT.

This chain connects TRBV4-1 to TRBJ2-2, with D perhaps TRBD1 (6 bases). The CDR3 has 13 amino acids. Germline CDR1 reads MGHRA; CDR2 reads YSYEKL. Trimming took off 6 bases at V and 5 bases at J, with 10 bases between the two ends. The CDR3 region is CASRGQLTGELFF. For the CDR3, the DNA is TGCGCCAGCAGAGGACAGTTAACCGGGGAGCTGTTTTTT.

CDR3 residues: CASQDRVGANVLTF. The DNA of the CDR3 is TGTGCCAGTCAAGACAGGGTTGGGGCCAACGTCCTGACTTTC. The chain employs TRBV19 and TRBJ2-6; 7 bases agree with TRBD1. The germline V gene has CDR1 LNHDA and CDR2 SQIVND (reference sequence). This CDR3 has 14 amino acids. With 8 bases clipped from V and 3 bases from J, the junction kept 4 bases outside the gene matches.

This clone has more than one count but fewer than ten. As DNA, the CDR3 is TGTGCCAGCAGTTCCAGCCAGGGCAGGGAGACCCAGTACTTC. Its translation: CASSSSQGRETQYF. This chain uses TRBV28 with TRBJ2-5; D possibly corresponds to TRBD1 (5 bases). Germline loops: CDR1 MDHEN, CDR2 SYDVKM. V shed 4 bases and J shed 5 bases, with 14 bases lying between them. The CDR3 contains 14 residues.

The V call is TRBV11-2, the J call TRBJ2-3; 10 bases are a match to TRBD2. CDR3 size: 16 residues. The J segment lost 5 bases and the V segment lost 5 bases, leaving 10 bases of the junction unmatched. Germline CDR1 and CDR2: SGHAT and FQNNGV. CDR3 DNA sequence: TGTGCCAGCAGCATACTAGCGGGGCAAGTCATAGATACGCAGTATTTT. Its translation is CASSILAGQVIDTQYF. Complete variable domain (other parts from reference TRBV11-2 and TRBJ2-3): EAGVAQSPRYKIIEKRQSVAFWCNPISGHATLYWYQQILGQGPKLLIQFQNNGVVDDSQLPKDRFSAERLKGVDSTLKIQPAKLEDSAVYLCASSILAGQVIDTQYFGPGTRLTVL.

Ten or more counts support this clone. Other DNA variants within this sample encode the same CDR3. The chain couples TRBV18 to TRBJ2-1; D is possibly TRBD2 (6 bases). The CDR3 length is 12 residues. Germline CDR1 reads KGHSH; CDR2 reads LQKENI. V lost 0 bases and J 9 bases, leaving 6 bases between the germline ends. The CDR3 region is CASSPPGGEQFF. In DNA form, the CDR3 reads TGTGCCAGCTCACCACCGGGGGGTGAGCAGTTCTTC.

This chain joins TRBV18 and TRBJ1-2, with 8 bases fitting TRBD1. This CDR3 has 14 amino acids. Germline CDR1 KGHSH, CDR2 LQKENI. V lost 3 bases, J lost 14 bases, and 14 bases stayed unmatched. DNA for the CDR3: TGTGCCAGCTCACCGAACGGACAGGGTTCGGCTCAGACCTTC. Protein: CASSPNGQGSAQTF.